The 8 T cell receptor beta chains given below trace back to one sample, sequenced in a study of blood T cell repertoires in COVID-19. Sequencing used immunoSEQ multiplex PCR; TCRdb keeps in-frame clones, though not all of them. Here the sample spans 150,000 to 200,000 clones, around 83% being singletons. The sequencing input was peripheral blood. The receptor source for this set is a woman in her 70s with COVID-19, enrolled during active disease.

The V call is TRBV7-8, the J call TRBJ2-7; D call uncertain. Trimming cost V 1 base and J 2 bases, with 9 bases left between them. This CDR3 has 14 amino acids. From germline, CDR1 is SGHVS and CDR2 FQNEAQ. The CDR3 sequence is CASSLVPETYEQYF. CDR3 DNA: TGTGCCAGCAGCTTAGTCCCTGAGACCTACGAGCAGTACTTC. The entire variable domain, with the rest obtained from reference TRBV7-8 and TRBJ2-7, is as follows: GAGVSQSPRYKVAKRGQDVALRCDPISGHVSLFWYQQALGQGPEFLTYFQNEAQLDKSGLPSDRFFAERPEGSVSTLKIQRTQQEDSAVYLCASSLVPETYEQYFGPGTRLTVT.

The chain joins TRBV7-7 to TRBJ2-2; 8 bases map to TRBD2. CDR3 length: 16 residues. The J segment lost 3 bases and the V segment lost 1 base, leaving 4 bases of the junction unmatched. Germline V gene data show CDR1 as SSHAT and CDR2 as FNYEAQ (reference sequence). CDR3: CASSLVGSGDTGELFF. The CDR3 nucleotides read TGTGCCAGCAGCTTAGTCGGTAGCGGGGACACCGGGGAGCTGTTTTTT.

This sequence joins TRBV7-2 and TRBJ1-1, with D uncertain. Germline values: CDR1 SGHTA, CDR2 FQGNSA. CDR3 length: 13 residues. The V end was cut by 0 bases, the J end by 11 bases, with 13 bases between. The CDR3 DNA reads as TGTGCCAGCAGCTTAGCGTATCCGGGTAGGGCTTTCTTT. Amino acids: CASSLAYPGRAFF.

This chain uses TRBV30 with TRBJ1-5; the D is unclear. The V gene lost 0 bases and the J gene lost 4 bases, with 7 bases spanning the gap. The V gene's germline CDR1 is GTSNPN and CDR2 SVGIG (reference sequence). CDR3 length equals 13 residues. The CDR3 DNA reads TGTGCCTGGAGTGTACGGGTTAATCAGCCCCAGCATTTT. Its translation is CAWSVRVNQPQHF.

The chain uses TRBV7-2 and TRBJ1-5; no firm D call. CDR3 length: 13 residues. V lost 5 bases, J lost 4 bases, and 9 bases lay in between. Per the germline V gene, CDR1 is SGHTA and CDR2 is FQGNSA. The CDR3 DNA follows: TGTGCCAGCAGCGCCGAGCAAAATCAGCCCCAGCATTTT. Translating it yields CASSAEQNQPQHF. Supplemented by reference TRBV7-2 and TRBJ1-5, the full variable domain reads GAGVSQSPSNKVTEKGKDVELRCDPISGHTALYWYRQSLGQGLEFLIYFQGNSAPDKSGLPSDRFSAERTGGSVSTLTIQRTQQEDSAVYLCASSAEQNQPQHFGDGTRLSIL.

The rearrangement joins TRBV28 to TRBJ1-5; D is unclear. Trimming removed 3 bases at V and 3 bases at J, with 9 bases between. Germline V gene data show CDR1 as MDHEN and CDR2 as SYDVKM. The CDR3 has 14 amino acids. CDR3 nucleotides: TGTGCCAGCAGTTTTGGCAGTGCCAATCAGCCCCAGCATTTT. It translates to CASSFGSANQPQHF.

V usage is TRBV18 and J usage is TRBJ2-5; D uncertain. Trimming pared 3 bases from V and 5 bases from J, leaving 16 bases between. Germline V gives CDR1 KGHSH, CDR2 LQKENI. This CDR3 region has 15 residues. Written as DNA, the CDR3 is TGTGCCAGCTCACCGTCTGCCTCGCCGAGGGAGACCCAGTACTTC. The encoded protein is CASSPSASPRETQYF.

This chain connects TRBV6-5 to TRBJ2-1, with D uncertain. Deletions cut 5 bases from V and 8 bases from J, with 13 bases between. The germline V gene has CDR1 MNHEY and CDR2 SVGAGI. The CDR3 totals 13 residues. DNA for the CDR3: TGTGCCAGCAGTCGCACTATATCCCATGAGCAGTTCTTC. The encoded protein is CASSRTISHEQFF.